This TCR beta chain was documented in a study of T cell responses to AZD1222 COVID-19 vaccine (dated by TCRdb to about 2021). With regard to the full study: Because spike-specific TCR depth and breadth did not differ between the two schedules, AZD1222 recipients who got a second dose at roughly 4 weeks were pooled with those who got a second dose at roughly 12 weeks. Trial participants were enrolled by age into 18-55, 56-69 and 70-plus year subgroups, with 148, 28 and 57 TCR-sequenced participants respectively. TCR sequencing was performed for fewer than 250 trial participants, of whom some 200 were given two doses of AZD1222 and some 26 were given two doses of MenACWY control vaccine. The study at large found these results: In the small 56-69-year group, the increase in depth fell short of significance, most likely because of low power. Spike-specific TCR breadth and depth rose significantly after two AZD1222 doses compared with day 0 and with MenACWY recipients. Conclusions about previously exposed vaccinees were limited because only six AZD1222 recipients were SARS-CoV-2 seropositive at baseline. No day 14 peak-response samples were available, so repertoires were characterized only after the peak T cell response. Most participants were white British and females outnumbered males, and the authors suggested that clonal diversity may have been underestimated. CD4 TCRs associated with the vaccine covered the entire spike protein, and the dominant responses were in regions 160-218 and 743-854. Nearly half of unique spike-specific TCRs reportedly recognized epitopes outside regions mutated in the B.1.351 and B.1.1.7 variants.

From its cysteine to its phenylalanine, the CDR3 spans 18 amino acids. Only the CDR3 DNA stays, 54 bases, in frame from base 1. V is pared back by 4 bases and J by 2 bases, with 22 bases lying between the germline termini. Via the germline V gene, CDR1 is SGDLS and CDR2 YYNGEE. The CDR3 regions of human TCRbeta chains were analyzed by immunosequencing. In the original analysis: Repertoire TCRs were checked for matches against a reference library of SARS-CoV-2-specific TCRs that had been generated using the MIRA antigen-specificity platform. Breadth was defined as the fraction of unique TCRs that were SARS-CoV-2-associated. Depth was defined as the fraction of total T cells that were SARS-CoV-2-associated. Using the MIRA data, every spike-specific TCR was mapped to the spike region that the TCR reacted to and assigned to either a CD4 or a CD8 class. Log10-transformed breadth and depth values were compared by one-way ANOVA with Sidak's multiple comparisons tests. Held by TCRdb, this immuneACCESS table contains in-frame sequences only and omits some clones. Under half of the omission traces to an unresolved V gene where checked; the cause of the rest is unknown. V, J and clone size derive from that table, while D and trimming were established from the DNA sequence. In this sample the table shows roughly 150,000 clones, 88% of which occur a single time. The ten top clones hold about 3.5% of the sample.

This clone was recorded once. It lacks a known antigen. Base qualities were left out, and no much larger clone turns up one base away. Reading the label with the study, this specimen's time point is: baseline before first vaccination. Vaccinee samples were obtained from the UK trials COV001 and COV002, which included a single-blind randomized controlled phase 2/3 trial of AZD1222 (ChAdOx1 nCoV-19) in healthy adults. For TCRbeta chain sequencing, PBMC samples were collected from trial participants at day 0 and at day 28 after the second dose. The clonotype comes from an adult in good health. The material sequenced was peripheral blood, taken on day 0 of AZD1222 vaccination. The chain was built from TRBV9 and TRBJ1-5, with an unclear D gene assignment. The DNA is TGTGCCAGCAGCCCCGACGAGAGGACGAAGCGGCGCAATCAGCCCCAGCATTTT. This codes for CASSPDERTKRRNQPQHF. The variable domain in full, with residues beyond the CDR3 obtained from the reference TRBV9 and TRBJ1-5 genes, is DSGVTQTPKHLITATGQRVTLRCSPRSGDLSVYWYQQSLDQGLQFLIQYYNGEERAKGNILERFSAQQFPDLHSELNLSSLELGDSALYFCASSPDERTKRRNQPQHFGDGTRLSIL.